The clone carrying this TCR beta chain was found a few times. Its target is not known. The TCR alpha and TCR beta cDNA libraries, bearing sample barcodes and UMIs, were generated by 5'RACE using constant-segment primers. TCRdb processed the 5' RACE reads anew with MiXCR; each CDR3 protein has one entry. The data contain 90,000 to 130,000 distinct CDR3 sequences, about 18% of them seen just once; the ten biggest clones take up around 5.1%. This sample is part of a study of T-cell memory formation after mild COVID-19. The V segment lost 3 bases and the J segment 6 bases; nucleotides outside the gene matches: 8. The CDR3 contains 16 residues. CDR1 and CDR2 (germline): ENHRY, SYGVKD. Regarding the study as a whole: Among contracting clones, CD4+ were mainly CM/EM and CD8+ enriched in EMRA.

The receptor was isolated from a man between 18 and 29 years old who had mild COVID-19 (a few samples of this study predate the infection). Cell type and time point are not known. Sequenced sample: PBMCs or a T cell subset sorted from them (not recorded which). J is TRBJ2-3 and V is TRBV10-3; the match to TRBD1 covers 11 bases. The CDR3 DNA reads TGTGCCATCAGTGACCTCTCGGACAGGGGGCCGGATACGCAGTATTTT. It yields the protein CAISDLSDRGPDTQYF.